These 14 T cell receptor beta chains originate from one sample sequenced in a study of T cells in Graves' hyperthyroidism and ophthalmopathy. RNA transcripts provided the source from which TCR beta CDR3 regions were amplified. The HTBI primer set served for first-round RT-PCR of the TCR CDR3. TCRdb reprocessed the multiplex PCR reads with MiXCR, giving one entry per CDR3 protein. The sample has 650,000 to 800,000 distinct CDR3 sequences, over 40% seen once. Input material: peripheral blood or thyroid tissue (not recorded which). The receptors originated from an adult man with Graves' disease, either hyperthyroidism or ophthalmopathy (not recorded which).

This clonotype was observed many times. Here the CDR3 DNA reads TGCAGCGTAGGAGGGACAGGGGGCAACTACGAGCAGTACTTC. As protein: CSVGGTGGNYEQYF. The rearrangement uses TRBV29-1 and TRBJ2-7, with 12 nucleotides matching TRBD1. The germline gives CDR1 SQVTM, CDR2 ANQGSEA. This CDR3 contains 14 residues. V dropped 6 bases and J dropped 3; count of bases not matched to a gene: 6.

The chain couples TRBV12-5 to TRBJ2-7, with TRBD2 matching 8 bases. V dropped 6 bases and J dropped 6; count of bases not matched to a gene: 7. Germline V gene lookup returns CDR1 LGHNT and CDR2 FRNRAP. This CDR3 is 13 amino acids long. The CDR3 coding sequence is TGTGCTAGTGGCGCGGGACTAGTAGGCGAGCAGTACTTC. As protein: CASGAGLVGEQYF.

The chain uses TRBV19 and TRBJ1-1; D remains unclear. The CDR3 covers 13 residues. With 0 bases removed from V and 10 bases from J, the gap between germline ends came to 12 bases. CDR1 and CDR2 (germline): LNHDA, SQIVND (reference sequence). The CDR3 here is CASSIDRDRPAFF. The CDR3, as DNA: TGTGCCAGTAGTATAGATCGCGACCGTCCAGCTTTCTTT.

There are a few counts of this clonotype. The CDR3 nucleotides read TGCAGTGTTCGGACTAGCGGGAACTACGAGCAGTACTTC. Translating it yields CSVRTSGNYEQYF. V usage is TRBV20-1 and J usage is TRBJ2-7; 12 bases are a match to TRBD2. Germline V CDR1 and CDR2: DFQATT, SNEGSKA (reference sequence). The CDR3 spans 13 residues. V shed 7 bases and J 3 bases; nucleotides not matched to a gene: 4.

Notes on this clonotype: The junction differs from germline at one of its ends, possibly a read error. V usage is TRBV6-9 and J usage is TRBJ2-5; D remains ambiguous. CDR3 length: 17 residues. Germline V gene data show CDR1 as MNHGY and CDR2 as SVAAGI. CDR3 in DNA: TGTGCCATCAGTGACTTGGCGGAACAAGGGTACCAAGAGACCCAGTACTTC. This sequence encodes CAISDLAEQGYQETQYF.

This clonotype was detected only a few times. The chain is built from TRBV10-2 and TRBJ1-1; no clear D gene. This CDR3 has 13 amino acids. V was trimmed by 3 bases and J by 1 base, leaving 6 bases between them. From germline, CDR1 is WSHSY and CDR2 SAAADI. The CDR3 region is CASSEVSNTEAFF. CDR3 nucleotides: TGCGCCAGCAGTGAAGTTTCGAACACTGAAGCTTTCTTT.

V is TRBV10-2 and J is TRBJ2-7; D gene ambiguous. V was cut by 8 bases and J by 0 bases, with 17 bases left in between. Germline lookup yields CDR1 WSHSY and CDR2 SAAADI. The CDR3 spans 15 residues. The CDR3 is CASVASGAGSYEQYF. CDR3 sequence (DNA): TGCGCCAGCGTTGCTTCTGGCGCTGGCTCCTACGAGCAGTACTTC.

The genes are TRBV6-1 and TRBJ1-5, with TRBD1 as a possible D gene (6 bases). Germline lookup yields CDR1 MNHNS and CDR2 SASEGT. With 5 bases removed from V and 7 bases from J, the gap between germline ends came to 12 bases. The CDR3 consists of 13 residues. The CDR3 spells CASSKEGGQPQHF. The CDR3 DNA follows: TGTGCCAGCAGTAAGGAGGGGGGACAGCCCCAGCATTTT.

The table lists this clonotype with a few counts. The chain couples TRBV4-1 to TRBJ1-6; D not resolved. The CDR3 runs 14 residues. Germline assignment: CDR1 MGHRA and CDR2 YSYEKL. V shed 0 bases and J shed 7 bases, with 7 bases lying between them. The CDR3 region is CASSQDPLNSPLHF. The CDR3 region has the DNA TGCGCCAGCAGCCAAGACCCACTGAATTCACCCCTCCACTTT.

The chain combines TRBV12-3 or TRBV12-4 with TRBJ1-3; 11 bases are shared with TRBD1. The ends lost 6 bases at V and 2 bases at J; junction bases unmatched: 0. The CDR3 is 14 amino acids. In nucleotides, the CDR3 is TGTGCCAGCAGGGGACAGGGGGCTGGAAACACCATATATTTT. Residues: CASRGQGAGNTIYF.

The CDR3 sequence is CASRSPGGVGSPLHF. In DNA, the CDR3 is TGTGCCAGCAGATCTCCCGGGGGTGTAGGTTCACCCCTCCACTTT. This chain uses TRBV11-2 with TRBJ1-6; D possibly corresponds to TRBD1 (5 bases). The germline gives CDR1 SGHAT, CDR2 FQNNGV. This CDR3 is built from 15 residues. Trimming stripped 6 bases from V and 9 bases from J, with 18 bases between.

In its sample, this clonotype was seen many times. The rearrangement links TRBV7-9 to TRBJ1-6, with TRBD1 identical over 7 bases. This CDR3 contains 14 residues. The V segment lost 4 bases and the J segment 5 bases; nucleotides outside the gene matches: 2. CDR1 is SEHNR and CDR2 is FQNEAQ in the germline V gene (reference sequence). The CDR3 DNA follows: TGTGCCAGCAGCTCCGGGACAGATAATTCACCCCTCCACTTT. Residues: CASSSGTDNSPLHF.

This chain's CDR3 is CASRTGPTNTEAFF. The DNA of the CDR3 is TGCGCCAGCAGAACAGGGCCCACGAACACTGAAGCTTTCTTT. The V gene is TRBV5-1, the J gene TRBJ1-1; D is perhaps TRBD1 (6 bases). Germline V gene sequence: CDR1 SGHRS, CDR2 YFSETQ. Trimming stripped 5 bases from V and 1 base from J, with 12 bases between. This CDR3 is built from 14 residues.

This clonotype was found many times. This CDR3 is CASTDTQWNTEAFF. The CDR3 DNA reads as TGTGCCAGCACCGATACACAGTGGAACACTGAAGCTTTCTTT. The rearrangement uses TRBV7-9 and TRBJ1-1; D remains unclear. The CDR3 covers 14 residues. Trimming removed 7 bases at V and 1 base at J, with 13 bases between. Germline CDR1 and CDR2: SEHNR and FQNEAQ (reference sequence).